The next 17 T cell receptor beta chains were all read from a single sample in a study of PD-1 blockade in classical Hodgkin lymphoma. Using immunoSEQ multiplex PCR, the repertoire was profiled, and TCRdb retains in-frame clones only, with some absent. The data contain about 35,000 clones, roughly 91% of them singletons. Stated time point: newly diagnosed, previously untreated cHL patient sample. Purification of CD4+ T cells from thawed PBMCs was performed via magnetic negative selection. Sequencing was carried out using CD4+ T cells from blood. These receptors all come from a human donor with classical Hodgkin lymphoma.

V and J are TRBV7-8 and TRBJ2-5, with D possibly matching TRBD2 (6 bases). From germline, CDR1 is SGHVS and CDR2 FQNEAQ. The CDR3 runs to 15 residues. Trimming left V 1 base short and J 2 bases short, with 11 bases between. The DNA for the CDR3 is TGTGCCAGCAGCTTAGTTGGCGGGATTCAAGAGACCCAGTACTTC. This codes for CASSLVGGIQETQYF.

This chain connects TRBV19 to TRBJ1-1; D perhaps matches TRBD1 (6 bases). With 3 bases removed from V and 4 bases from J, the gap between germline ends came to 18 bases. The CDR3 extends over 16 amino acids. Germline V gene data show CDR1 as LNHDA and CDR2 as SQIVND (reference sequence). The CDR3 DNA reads TGTGCCAGTAGTATTACTCTGAGGACAGACGTCACTGAAGCTTTCTTT. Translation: CASSITLRTDVTEAFF.

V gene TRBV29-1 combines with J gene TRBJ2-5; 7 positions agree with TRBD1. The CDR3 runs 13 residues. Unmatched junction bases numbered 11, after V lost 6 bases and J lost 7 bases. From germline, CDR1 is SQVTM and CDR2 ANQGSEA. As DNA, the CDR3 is TGCAGCGTGGTGACAGGGTGGGGTGGGACCCAGTACTTC. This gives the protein CSVVTGWGGTQYF.

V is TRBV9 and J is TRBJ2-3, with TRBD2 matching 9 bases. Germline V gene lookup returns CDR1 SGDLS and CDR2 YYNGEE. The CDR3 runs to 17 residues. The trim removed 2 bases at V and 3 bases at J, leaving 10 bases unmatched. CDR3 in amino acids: CASSVGAGLAGTDTQYF. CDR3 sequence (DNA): TGTGCCAGCAGCGTTGGGGCGGGGCTAGCGGGGACAGATACGCAGTATTTT.

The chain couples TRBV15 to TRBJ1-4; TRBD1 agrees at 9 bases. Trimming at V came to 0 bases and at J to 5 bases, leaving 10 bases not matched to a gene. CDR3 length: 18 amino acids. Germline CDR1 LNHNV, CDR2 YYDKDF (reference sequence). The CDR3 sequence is CATSRDPRDREANEKLFF. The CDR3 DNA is TGTGCCACCAGCAGAGATCCCCGGGACAGGGAGGCGAATGAAAAACTGTTTTTT.

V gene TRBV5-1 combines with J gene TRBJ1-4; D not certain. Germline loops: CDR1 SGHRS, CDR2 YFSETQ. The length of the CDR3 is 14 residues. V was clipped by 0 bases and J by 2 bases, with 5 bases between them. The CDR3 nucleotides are TGCGCCAGCAGCTTGGGCCCTACTAATGAAAAACTGTTTTTT. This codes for CASSLGPTNEKLFF.

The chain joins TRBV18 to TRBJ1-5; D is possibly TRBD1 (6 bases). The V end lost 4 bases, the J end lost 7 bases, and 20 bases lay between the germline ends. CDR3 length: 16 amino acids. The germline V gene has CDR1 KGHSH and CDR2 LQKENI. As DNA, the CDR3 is TGTGCCAGCTCACTCGGGATCTGGGGGCCGCGGCAGCCCCAGCATTTT. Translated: CASSLGIWGPRQPQHF. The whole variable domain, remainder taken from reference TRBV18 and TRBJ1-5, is NAGVMQNPRHLVRRRGQEARLRCSPMKGHSHVYWYRQLPEEGLKFMVYLQKENIIDESGMPKERFSAEFPKEGPSILRIQQVVRGDSAAYFCASSLGIWGPRQPQHFGDGTRLSIL.

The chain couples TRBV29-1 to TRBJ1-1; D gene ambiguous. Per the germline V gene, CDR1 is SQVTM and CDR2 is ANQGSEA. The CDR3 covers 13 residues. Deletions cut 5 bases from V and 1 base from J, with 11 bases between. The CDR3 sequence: CSVLSPGNTEAFF. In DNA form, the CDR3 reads TGCAGCGTTTTAAGTCCAGGGAACACTGAAGCTTTCTTT.

CDR3 sequence (DNA): TGCGCCAGCAGTGCCTTCTTGAACCCGACAGCGCCGTACACTGAAGCTTTCTTT. Protein sequence: CASSAFLNPTAPYTEAFF. J is TRBJ1-1 and V is TRBV10-1; possible D gene TRBD1, 5 bases. Trimming took off 4 bases at V and 3 bases at J, with 24 bases between the two ends. Germline values: CDR1 WNHNN, CDR2 SYGVQD (reference sequence). CDR3 length: 18 amino acids.

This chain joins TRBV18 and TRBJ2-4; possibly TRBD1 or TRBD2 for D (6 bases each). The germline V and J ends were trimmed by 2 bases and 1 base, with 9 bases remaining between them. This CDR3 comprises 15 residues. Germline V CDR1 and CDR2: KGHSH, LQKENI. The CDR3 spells CASSPGGGAKNIQYF. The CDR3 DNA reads TGTGCCAGCTCACCAGGAGGGGGGGCCAAAAACATTCAGTACTTC.

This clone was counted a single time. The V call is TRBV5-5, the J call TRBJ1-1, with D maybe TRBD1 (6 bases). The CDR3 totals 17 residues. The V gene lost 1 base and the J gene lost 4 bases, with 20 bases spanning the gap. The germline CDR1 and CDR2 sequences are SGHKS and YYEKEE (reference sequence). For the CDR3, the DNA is TGTGCCAGCAGCTTGTACAGGGTCATTAGTAGTAGCACTGAAGCTTTCTTT. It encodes CASSLYRVISSSTEAFF. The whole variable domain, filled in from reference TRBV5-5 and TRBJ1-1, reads DAGVTQSPTHLIKTRGQQVTLRCSPISGHKSVSWYQQVLGQGPQFIFQYYEKEERGRGNFPDRFSARQFPNYSSELNVNALLLGDSALYLCASSLYRVISSSTEAFFGQGTRLTVV.

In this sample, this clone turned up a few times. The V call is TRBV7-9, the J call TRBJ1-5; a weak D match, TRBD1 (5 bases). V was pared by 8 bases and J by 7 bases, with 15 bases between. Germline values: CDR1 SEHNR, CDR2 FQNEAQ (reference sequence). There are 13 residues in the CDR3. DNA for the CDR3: TGTGCCAGCTCGTGGGGAGGGGACCAGCCCCAGCATTTT. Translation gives CASSWGGDQPQHF. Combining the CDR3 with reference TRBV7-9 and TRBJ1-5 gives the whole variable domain DTGVSQNPRHKITKRGQNVTFRCDPISEHNRLYWYRQTLGQGPEFLTYFQNEAQLEKSRLLSDRFSAERPKGSFSTLEIQRTEQGDSAMYLCASSWGGDQPQHFGDGTRLSIL.

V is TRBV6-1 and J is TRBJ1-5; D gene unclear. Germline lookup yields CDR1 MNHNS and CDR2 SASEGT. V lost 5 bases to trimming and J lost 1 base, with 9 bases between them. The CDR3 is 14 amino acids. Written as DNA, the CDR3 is TGTGCCAGCAGTAAACCGGGGAGCAATCAGCCCCAGCATTTT. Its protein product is CASSKPGSNQPQHF.

DNA for the CDR3: TGTGCCAGCAGCCGGAACAGGGGGGGTAGGCAGCCCCAGCATTTT. This gives the protein CASSRNRGGRQPQHF. This chain joins TRBV7-2 and TRBJ1-5, with 8 nucleotides matching TRBD1. CDR1 is SGHTA and CDR2 is FQGNSA in the germline V gene. CDR3 length: 15 amino acids. V shed 5 bases and J 7 bases; nucleotides not matched to a gene: 10.

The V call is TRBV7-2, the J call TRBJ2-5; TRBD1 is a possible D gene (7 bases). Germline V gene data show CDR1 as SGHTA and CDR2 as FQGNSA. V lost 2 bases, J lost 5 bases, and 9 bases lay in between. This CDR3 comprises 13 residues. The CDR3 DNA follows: TGTGCCAGCAGCTTATCAGGGGGGGAGACCCAGTACTTC. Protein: CASSLSGGETQYF. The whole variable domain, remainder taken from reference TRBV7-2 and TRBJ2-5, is GAGVSQSPSNKVTEKGKDVELRCDPISGHTALYWYRQSLGQGLEFLIYFQGNSAPDKSGLPSDRFSAERTGGSVSTLTIQRTQQEDSAVYLCASSLSGGETQYFGPGTRLLVL.

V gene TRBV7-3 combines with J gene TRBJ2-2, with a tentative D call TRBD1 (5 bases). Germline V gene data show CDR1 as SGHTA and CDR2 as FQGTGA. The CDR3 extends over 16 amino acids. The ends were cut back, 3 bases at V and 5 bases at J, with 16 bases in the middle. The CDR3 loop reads CASSFRQGFGTGELFF. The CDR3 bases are TGTGCCAGCAGCTTCAGGCAGGGATTTGGAACCGGGGAGCTGTTTTTT.

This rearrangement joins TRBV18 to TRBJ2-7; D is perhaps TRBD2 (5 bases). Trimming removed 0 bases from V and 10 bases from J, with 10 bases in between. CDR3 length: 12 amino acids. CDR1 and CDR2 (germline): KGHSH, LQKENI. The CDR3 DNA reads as TGTGCCAGCTCACCACCTTCCGGGATACAGTACTTC. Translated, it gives CASSPPSGIQYF.